This T cell receptor (beta chain) was identified in a study of blood T cell repertoires in COVID-19. V was pared by 6 bases and J by 1 base, with 7 bases of the junction left unmatched. Germline V CDR1 and CDR2: SEHNR, FQNEAQ (reference sequence). The CDR3 consists of 15 residues. Clones were sequenced by immunoSEQ multiplex PCR, and TCRdb holds only the in-frame ones, with some missing. The repertoire holds approximately 230,000 clones, roughly 80% seen once, with roughly 10% in the top ten. The sequence came from an elderly man with acute or convalescent COVID-19. The sequenced material came from peripheral blood. The J gene is TRBJ2-7, the V gene TRBV7-9; 9 bases match TRBD2. CDR3 protein: CASRSSGGISYEQYF. CDR3 bases: TGTGCCAGCAGGTCGAGCGGGGGGATATCCTACGAGCAGTACTTC.